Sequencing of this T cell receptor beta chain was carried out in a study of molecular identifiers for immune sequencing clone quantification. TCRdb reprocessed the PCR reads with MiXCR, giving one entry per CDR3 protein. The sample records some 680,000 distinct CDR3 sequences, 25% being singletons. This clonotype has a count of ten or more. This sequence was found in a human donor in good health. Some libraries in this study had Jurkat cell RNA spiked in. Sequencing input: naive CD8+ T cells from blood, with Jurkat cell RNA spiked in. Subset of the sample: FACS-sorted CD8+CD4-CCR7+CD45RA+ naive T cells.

The CDR3, as DNA: TGTGCCAGCAGGTACACAACTCGCGGAGAGCAGTACTTC. Its translation is CASRYTTRGEQYF. The V and J genes are TRBV6-5 and TRBJ2-7; D not certain. Germline-derived CDR1 and CDR2 are MNHEY and SVGAGI. V was pared by 6 bases and J by 7 bases, with 16 bases between. The CDR3 length is 13 residues.